The 20 T cell receptor beta chains below come from one sample, sequenced in a study of neurological immune-mediated disorders (dated by TCRdb to between 2018 and 2021). Library preparation used 5' RACE. The sequencer listed for this sample is Illumina HiSeq 2500. The public reads were reprocessed in TCRdb via fastp at Q25 and MiXCR, keeping in-frame beta chains. Each entry is one CDR3 protein sequence, shown with its most common DNA and genes. For this sample there are 40,000 to 45,000 distinct CDR3 sequences; about an eighth appear just once. Roughly 1.2% of the sample comes from the top ten. Sequencing was performed on PBMCs. These receptors came from a female donor in good health.

About this clonotype itself: A read error may explain this, as a much larger clone is one base away. The rearrangement joins TRBV10-3 to TRBJ1-5; TRBD1 matches at 7 bases. Germline V gene sequence: CDR1 ENHRY, CDR2 SYGVKD. The CDR3 contains 17 residues. The CDR3 region has the DNA TGTGTCATCAGTGAGTCGTCGGTAGGAGGGGGCGGTCATCCCCAGCATTTT. It encodes CVISESSVGGGGHPQHF.

This clonotype was detected a few times. The genes are TRBV5-1 and TRBJ2-3, with 12 bases lining up with TRBD2. V gave up 4 bases and J gave up 5 bases; unmatched junction bases: 11. This CDR3 spans 17 amino acids. Germline V gives CDR1 SGHRS, CDR2 YFSETQ. The CDR3 reads CASSLLAGGPPGDTQYF. The CDR3, as DNA: TGCGCCAGCAGCCTTCTAGCGGGGGGGCCCCCGGGAGATACGCAGTATTTT.

This clonotype came up many times. This chain links TRBV14 with TRBJ2-3; D gene uncertain. Looked up from germline, CDR1 is SGHDN and CDR2 is FVKESK. Trimming left V 4 bases short and J 4 bases short, with 9 bases between. The CDR3 extends over 13 amino acids. In DNA form, the CDR3 reads TGTGCCAGCAGCCCGTATCACGCAGATACGCAGTATTTT. Translating gives CASSPYHADTQYF.

This clonotype was counted many times. This rearrangement joins TRBV5-1 to TRBJ2-2, with TRBD1 matching over 7 bases. The CDR3 is 16 amino acids. The germline V gene has CDR1 SGHRS and CDR2 YFSETQ. The V gene end was trimmed by 4 bases and the J gene end by 2 bases; junction bases not matched to a gene: 8. The DNA of the CDR3 is TGCGCCAGCAGCAAGGGGGACAGCCGAAACACCGGGGAGCTGTTTTTT. Its translation: CASSKGDSRNTGELFF. Complete variable domain (other parts from reference TRBV5-1 and TRBJ2-2): KAGVTQTPRYLIKTRGQQVTLSCSPISGHRSVSWYQQTPGQGLQFLFEYFSETQRNKGNFPGRFSGRQFSNSRSEMNVSTLELGDSALYLCASSKGDSRNTGELFFGEGSRLTVL.

This clonotype occurred many times. The chain recombines TRBV4-1 with TRBJ2-3; D is unresolved. In germline, CDR1 is MGHRA, CDR2 YSYEKL. The length of the CDR3 is 16 residues. Trimming left V 0 bases short and J 4 bases short, with 14 bases between. CDR3 nucleotide sequence: TGCGCCAGCAGCCAAGATTGGGTCTCCACGTCAGATACGCAGTATTTT. Translating it yields CASSQDWVSTSDTQYF.

This clonotype was seen a single time. The rearrangement uses TRBV3-1 and TRBJ1-1; D is unclear. V was trimmed by 3 bases and J by 13 bases, leaving 15 bases between them. The CDR3 is 12 amino acids. Germline V gene sequence: CDR1 LGHDT, CDR2 YNNKEL (reference sequence). The CDR3 loop reads CASSQQVEKDFF. The CDR3 nucleotides are TGTGCCAGCAGCCAGCAGGTGGAAAAAGATTTCTTT.

With regard to this clonotype: One junction end does not reproduce the germline sequence, and a read error may be involved. V usage is TRBV20-1 and J usage is TRBJ1-1; 8 bases align to TRBD1. The germline V gene encodes CDR1 DFQATT and CDR2 SNEGSKA (reference sequence). CDR3 length: 13 residues. The CDR3 coding sequence is TGCAGTGCTACGGCGGCGACAGGGGCTGACGCTTTCTTT. Its protein product is CSATAATGADAFF.

This clonotype was observed many times. The V and J genes are TRBV3-1 and TRBJ2-1; D tentatively fits TRBD1 or TRBD2 (6 bases each). The CDR3 contains 16 residues. V was clipped by 0 bases and J by 10 bases, with 19 bases between them. Germline V CDR1 and CDR2: LGHDT, YNNKEL (reference sequence). CDR3 DNA sequence: TGTGCCAGCAGCCAAGATCGAGGGGTCGGGGGCGAAGAGCAGTTCTTC. Amino acids: CASSQDRGVGGEEQFF.

This clonotype was recorded at least ten times. J is TRBJ1-6 and V is TRBV20-1, with 7 bases that match TRBD1. Germline CDR1 is DFQATT and CDR2 is SNEGSKA (reference sequence). V shed 0 bases and J 6 bases; nucleotides not matched to a gene: 8. The CDR3 contains 16 residues. The CDR3 reads CSAREQGGQTNSPLHF. CDR3 nucleotides: TGCAGTGCTAGAGAGCAAGGGGGACAGACTAATTCACCCCTCCACTTT.

The sample holds a few counts of this clonotype. The rearrangement joins TRBV18 to TRBJ2-1, with D maybe TRBD1 (5 bases). With 3 bases removed from V and 5 bases from J, the gap between germline ends came to 17 bases. The CDR3 is 16 residues long. The germline V gene encodes CDR1 KGHSH and CDR2 LQKENI. The CDR3 is CASSPTVPSTNNEQFF. In nucleotides, the CDR3 is TGTGCCAGCTCACCGACAGTTCCGTCGACAAACAATGAGCAGTTCTTC.

This clonotype showed up many times. V usage is TRBV20-1 and J usage is TRBJ2-2; D is unclear. The CDR3 covers 15 residues. Trimming took off 5 bases at V and 0 bases at J, with 13 bases between the two ends. Per the germline V gene, CDR1 is DFQATT and CDR2 is SNEGSKA (reference sequence). The CDR3 is CSAPSERSNTGELFF. CDR3 DNA sequence: TGCAGTGCTCCCAGCGAGAGATCGAACACCGGGGAGCTGTTTTTT.

This clonotype appeared many times. This chain connects TRBV12-3 or TRBV12-4 to TRBJ1-1; the D gene is possibly TRBD1 (5 bases). V dropped 5 bases and J dropped 6 bases, with 16 bases sitting between them. The CDR3 has 14 residues. The CDR3 region is CASSGANGGAEAFF. The DNA of the CDR3 is TGTGCCAGCAGTGGGGCCAACGGAGGGGCTGAAGCTTTCTTT.

This clonotype was counted many times. The chain employs TRBV3-1 and TRBJ1-1; D perhaps matches TRBD1 (5 bases). CDR1 LGHDT and CDR2 YNNKEL come from the germline V gene (reference sequence). The V end lost 0 bases, the J end lost 0 bases, and 8 bases lay between the germline ends. The CDR3 spans 15 residues. CDR3 bases: TGTGCCAGCAGCCAAGAAGGGACCCTGAACACTGAAGCTTTCTTT. Its translation is CASSQEGTLNTEAFF.

Ten or more counts support this clonotype. The chain employs TRBV20-1 and TRBJ2-3; 7 bases map to TRBD2. Germline loops: CDR1 DFQATT, CDR2 SNEGSKA (reference sequence). V trimming: 5 bases; J trimming: 2 bases; junction bases outside the gene matches: 7. This CDR3 comprises 14 residues. The CDR3 nucleotides are TGCAGTGCTCACGACGGGAGGTTCACAGATACGCAGTATTTT. Its protein is CSAHDGRFTDTQYF.

The V and J genes are TRBV5-5 and TRBJ2-6, with D perhaps TRBD1 or TRBD2 (5 bases each). The CDR3 spans 15 residues. Germline CDR1 SGHKS, CDR2 YYEKEE (reference sequence). With 5 bases removed from V and 4 bases from J, the gap between germline ends came to 13 bases. The CDR3 loop reads CASRGPPGGANVLTF. CDR3 DNA sequence: TGTGCCAGCAGGGGACCTCCGGGGGGGGCCAACGTCCTGACTTTC.

The sample holds a few counts of this clonotype. The V gene is TRBV21-1, the J gene TRBJ1-1; TRBD1 reflects the table's D call only, with no check against the DNA. TRBV21-1 constitutes a pseudogene. This CDR3 has 12 amino acids. The CDR3 reads CASSPTGGEAFF. CDR3 in DNA: TGTGCCAGCAGCCCCACAGGGGGCGAAGCTTTCTTT.

This clonotype was recorded at least ten times. Written as DNA, the CDR3 is TGTGCCAGCAGCGGACAGGGGGATAGTTCACCCCTCCACTTT. This gives the protein CASSGQGDSSPLHF. The chain combines TRBV7-9 with TRBJ1-6; TRBD1 matches 10 bases. The CDR3 covers 14 residues. Losses at the gene ends were 5 bases for V and 9 bases for J; bases not matched to a gene: 4. From germline, CDR1 is SEHNR and CDR2 FQNEAQ (reference sequence).

This clonotype was recorded at least ten times. The V call is TRBV5-1, the J call TRBJ2-3; 9 nucleotides align to TRBD2. V was pared by 6 bases and J by 2 bases, with 7 bases of the junction left unmatched. Germline V lookup: CDR1 SGHRS, CDR2 YFSETQ. The CDR3 sequence is 15 residues long. CDR3 sequence (DNA): TGCGCCAGCACTTGGCTAGCGGGGATCACAGATACGCAGTATTTT. Protein: CASTWLAGITDTQYF.

This clonotype was recorded many times. The rearrangement links TRBV20-1 to TRBJ1-2; D is unclear. V shed 3 bases and J shed 4 bases, with 12 bases lying between them. This CDR3 has 13 residues. Germline loops: CDR1 DFQATT, CDR2 SNEGSKA (reference sequence). CDR3 DNA: TGCAGTGCTAGGCCGCCAGGCGGCTATGGCTACACCTTC. Its translation is CSARPPGGYGYTF.

This clonotype was recorded at least ten times. The V gene is TRBV20-1, the J gene TRBJ2-1, with TRBD2 matching 8 bases. Per germline, CDR1 DFQATT and CDR2 SNEGSKA (reference sequence). The CDR3 totals 14 residues. Germline trimming cut 6 bases from V and 5 bases from J; bases unmatched to any gene: 9. The DNA of the CDR3 is TGCAGTGCAACGGCGGGGGGCCTTCACAATGAGCAGTTCTTC. Protein sequence: CSATAGGLHNEQFF.